The 13 T cell receptor beta chains listed next were all sequenced from one sample in a study of blood T cell repertoires in COVID-19. Profiled with immunoSEQ multiplex PCR; TCRdb holds only in-frame clones, not every one. This table has approximately 90,000 clones, 85% appearing once. Sequenced material: peripheral blood. These receptors were obtained from an elderly man with acute or convalescent COVID-19.

The gene calls are TRBV6-2 or TRBV6-3 and TRBJ2-3, with 11 bases lining up with TRBD2. The J segment lost 7 bases and the V segment lost 5 bases, leaving 8 bases of the junction unmatched. The CDR3 runs 15 residues. Germline lookup yields CDR1 MNHEY and CDR2 SVGEGT. CDR3 amino acids: CASSPRTSGLYTQYF. The CDR3 bases are TGTGCCAGCAGTCCACGGACTAGCGGGTTGTATACGCAGTATTTT.

The chain combines TRBV18 with TRBJ2-2; 7 nucleotides align to TRBD1. Losses at the gene ends were 4 bases for V and 8 bases for J; bases not matched to a gene: 7. This CDR3 comprises 14 residues. Germline V lookup: CDR1 KGHSH, CDR2 LQKENI. The CDR3 protein is CASSRATGIGELFF. CDR3 nucleotides: TGTGCCAGCTCACGCGCGACAGGGATAGGGGAGCTGTTTTTT.

In DNA, the CDR3 is TGTGCCAGCAGCTTAACGCCAGGAATAAACACCGGGGAGCTGTTTTTT. Protein: CASSLTPGINTGELFF. V is TRBV7-3 and J is TRBJ2-2; D is ambiguous. The CDR3 spans 16 residues. V was cut by 0 bases and J by 2 bases, with 10 bases left in between. From germline, CDR1 is SGHTA and CDR2 FQGTGA.

The rearrangement uses TRBV18 and TRBJ1-1, with TRBD1 identical over 9 bases. There are 14 residues in the CDR3. V gave up 5 bases and J gave up 4 bases; unmatched junction bases: 5. CDR1 KGHSH and CDR2 LQKENI come from the germline V gene. The CDR3 DNA reads as TGTGCCAGCTCAAGCGGACAGGGGACCACTGAAGCTTTCTTT. Residues: CASSSGQGTTEAFF.

J is TRBJ1-2 and V is TRBV7-3; 7 bases agree with TRBD1. The length of the CDR3 is 14 residues. Germline CDR1 and CDR2: SGHTA and FQGTGA. The junction had 8 bases not matched to a gene; V was cut back by 4 bases and J by 6 bases. CDR3 nucleotides: TGTGCCAGCAGCTCAGGGGGTGCCGCTGATGGCTACACCTTC. This sequence encodes CASSSGGAADGYTF.

This sequence joins TRBV28 and TRBJ2-3, with 11 positions matching TRBD2. The CDR3 spans 18 residues. V was pared by 5 bases and J by 0 bases, with 10 bases of the junction left unmatched. Germline-derived CDR1 and CDR2 are MDHEN and SYDVKM. Here the CDR3 reads CASSIAGGLIVSTDTQYF. The CDR3 bases are TGTGCCAGCAGTATAGCGGGAGGGCTAATCGTTAGCACAGATACGCAGTATTTT.

This sequence joins TRBV27 and TRBJ1-5; 7 bases are a match to TRBD1. Germline V gives CDR1 MNHEY, CDR2 SMNVEV (reference sequence). This CDR3 contains 15 residues. V gave up 5 bases and J gave up 4 bases; unmatched junction bases: 8. DNA of the CDR3: TGTGCCAGCAGTCCCTGGGACAGCCAAAATCAGCCCCAGCATTTT. Translated, it gives CASSPWDSQNQPQHF.

The chain is built from TRBV5-1 and TRBJ1-5; TRBD1 is a possible D gene (5 bases). The germline V gene has CDR1 SGHRS and CDR2 YFSETQ. The CDR3 runs to 14 residues. Trimming removed 2 bases from V and 9 bases from J, with 15 bases in between. This CDR3 reads CASSLTQGVGPQHF. In nucleotides, the CDR3 is TGCGCCAGCAGCTTAACCCAGGGCGTAGGGCCCCAGCATTTT.

The chain has TRBV28 and TRBJ2-7; maybe TRBD1 (5 bases). CDR3 length: 14 amino acids. Deletions cut 1 base from V and 0 bases from J, with 7 bases between. Germline V gene data show CDR1 as MDHEN and CDR2 as SYDVKM. CDR3 DNA: TGTGCCAGCAGTTTATCCCAGGGCTCCTACGAGCAGTACTTC. Translated, it gives CASSLSQGSYEQYF.

The chain employs TRBV29-1 and TRBJ1-1, with TRBD1 as a possible D gene (5 bases). CDR3 length: 11 residues. The germline V and J ends were trimmed by 8 bases and 7 bases, with 14 bases remaining between them. Germline CDR1 and CDR2: SQVTM and ANQGSEA. This CDR3 reads CSSGREGEAFF. As DNA, the CDR3 is TGCAGCTCAGGCAGGGAAGGTGAAGCTTTCTTT.

This chain uses TRBV4-2 with TRBJ2-7, with D maybe TRBD2 (6 bases). In germline, CDR1 is LGHNA, CDR2 YNFKEQ. V was cut by 2 bases and J by 4 bases, with 15 bases left in between. CDR3 length: 15 amino acids. CDR3 bases: TGTGCCAGCAGCCAACAGACTAGAGAACTGTACGAGCAGTACTTC. Translating gives CASSQQTRELYEQYF.

This chain uses TRBV7-9 with TRBJ2-1; 8 bases agree with TRBD2. Germline lookup yields CDR1 SEHNR and CDR2 FQNEAQ (reference sequence). V lost 5 bases to trimming and J lost 1 base; unmatched junction nucleotides: 16. The CDR3 has 19 amino acids. DNA for the CDR3: TGTGCCAGCAGCCCAAGAGATCCCAGCGGGAGAAGGTCCTACAATGAGCAGTTCTTC. Its protein product is CASSPRDPSGRRSYNEQFF.

The CDR3 spells CASSSQRGSNQPQHF. The CDR3, as DNA: TGTGCCAGTAGTAGCCAAAGGGGGAGCAATCAGCCCCAGCATTTT. The chain carries TRBV19 and TRBJ1-5; possibly TRBD1 for D (6 bases). Germline V CDR1 and CDR2: LNHDA, SQIVND (reference sequence). Trimming removed 4 bases at V and 1 base at J, with 11 bases between. The CDR3 spans 15 residues.